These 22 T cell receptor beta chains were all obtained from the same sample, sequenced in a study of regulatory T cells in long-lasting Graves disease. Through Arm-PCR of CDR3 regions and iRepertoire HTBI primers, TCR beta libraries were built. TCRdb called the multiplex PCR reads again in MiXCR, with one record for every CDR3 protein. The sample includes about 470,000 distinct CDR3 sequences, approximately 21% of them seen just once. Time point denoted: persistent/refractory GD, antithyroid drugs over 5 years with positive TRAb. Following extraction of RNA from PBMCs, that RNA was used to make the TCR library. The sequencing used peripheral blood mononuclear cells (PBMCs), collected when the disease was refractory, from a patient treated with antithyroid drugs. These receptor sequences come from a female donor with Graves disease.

This CDR3 reads CASSWGFGNEKLFF. Here the CDR3 DNA reads TGTGCCAGCAGCTGGGGGTTTGGTAATGAAAAACTGTTTTTT. This sequence joins TRBV12-3 or TRBV12-4 and TRBJ1-4, with D perhaps TRBD1 (5 bases). Trimming pared 6 bases from V and 4 bases from J, leaving 12 bases between. The CDR3 has 14 residues.

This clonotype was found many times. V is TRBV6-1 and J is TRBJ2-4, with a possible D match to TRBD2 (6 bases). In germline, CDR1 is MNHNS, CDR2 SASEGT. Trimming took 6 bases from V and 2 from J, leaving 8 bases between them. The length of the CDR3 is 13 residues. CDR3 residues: CASREGSKNIQYF. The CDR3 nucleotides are TGTGCCAGCAGGGAGGGGTCCAAAAACATTCAGTACTTC.

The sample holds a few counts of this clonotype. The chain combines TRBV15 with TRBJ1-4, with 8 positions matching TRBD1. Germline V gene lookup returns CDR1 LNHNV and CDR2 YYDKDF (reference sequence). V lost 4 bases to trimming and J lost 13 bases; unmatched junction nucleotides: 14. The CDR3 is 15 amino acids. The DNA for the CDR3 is TGTGCCACCAGCACCGGACAGGGAACTAATGAAGGACTGTTTTTT. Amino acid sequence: CATSTGQGTNEGLFF.

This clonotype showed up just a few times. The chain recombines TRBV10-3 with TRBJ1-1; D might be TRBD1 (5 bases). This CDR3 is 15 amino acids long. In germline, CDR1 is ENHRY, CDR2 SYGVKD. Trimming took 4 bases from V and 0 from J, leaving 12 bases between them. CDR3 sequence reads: CAISGGVIMNTEAFF. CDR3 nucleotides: TGTGCCATCAGTGGAGGGGTTATCATGAACACTGAAGCTTTCTTT.

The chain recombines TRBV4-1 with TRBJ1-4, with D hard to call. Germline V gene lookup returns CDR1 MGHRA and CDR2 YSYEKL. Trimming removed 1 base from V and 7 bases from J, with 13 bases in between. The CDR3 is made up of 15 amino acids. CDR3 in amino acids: CASSQGAGYGEKLFF. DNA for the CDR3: TGCGCCAGCAGCCAAGGTGCGGGGTACGGTGAAAAACTGTTTTTT.

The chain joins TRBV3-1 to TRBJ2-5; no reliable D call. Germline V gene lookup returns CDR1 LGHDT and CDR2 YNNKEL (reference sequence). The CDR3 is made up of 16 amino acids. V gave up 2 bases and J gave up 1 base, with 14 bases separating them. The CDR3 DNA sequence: TGTGCCAGCAGCCAATCAGAAGCTTATCTCCAAGAGACCCAGTACTTC. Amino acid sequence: CASSQSEAYLQETQYF.

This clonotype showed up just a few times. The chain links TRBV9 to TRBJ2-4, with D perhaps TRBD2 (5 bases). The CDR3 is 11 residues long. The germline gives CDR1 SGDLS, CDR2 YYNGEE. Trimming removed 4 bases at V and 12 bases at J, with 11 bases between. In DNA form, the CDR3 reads TGTGCCAGCAGCAAGGACTCGACTCAGTACTTC. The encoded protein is CASSKDSTQYF.

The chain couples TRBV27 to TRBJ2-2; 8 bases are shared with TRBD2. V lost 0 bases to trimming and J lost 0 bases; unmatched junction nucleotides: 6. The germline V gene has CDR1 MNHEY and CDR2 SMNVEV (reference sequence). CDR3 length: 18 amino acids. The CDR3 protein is CASSLSLTSASNTGELFF. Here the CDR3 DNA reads TGTGCCAGCAGTTTATCCCTGACTAGCGCCTCGAACACCGGGGAGCTGTTTTTT.

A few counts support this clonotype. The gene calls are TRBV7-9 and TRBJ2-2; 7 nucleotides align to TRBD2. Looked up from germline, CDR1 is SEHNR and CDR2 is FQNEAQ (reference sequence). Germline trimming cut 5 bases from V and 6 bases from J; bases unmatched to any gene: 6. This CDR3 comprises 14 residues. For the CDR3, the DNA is TGTGCCAGCAGCCAAACGGGGGGACCCGGGGAGCTGTTTTTT. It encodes CASSQTGGPGELFF.

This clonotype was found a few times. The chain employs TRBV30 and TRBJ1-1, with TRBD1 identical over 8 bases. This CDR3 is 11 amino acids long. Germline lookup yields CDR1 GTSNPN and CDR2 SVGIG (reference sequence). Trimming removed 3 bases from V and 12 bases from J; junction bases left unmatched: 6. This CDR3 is CAWSSQGVTFF. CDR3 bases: TGTGCCTGGAGCTCACAGGGGGTAACTTTCTTT.

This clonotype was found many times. The CDR3 coding sequence is TGTGCCAGCAGTTTATCGTGGTTGCAGGGGGCTTCCTATGGCTACACCTTC. As protein: CASSLSWLQGASYGYTF. The genes are TRBV27 and TRBJ1-2, with 8 bases aligning to TRBD1. Germline CDR1 is MNHEY and CDR2 is SMNVEV (reference sequence). V was pared by 0 bases and J by 4 bases, with 10 bases of the junction left unmatched. This CDR3 comprises 17 residues.

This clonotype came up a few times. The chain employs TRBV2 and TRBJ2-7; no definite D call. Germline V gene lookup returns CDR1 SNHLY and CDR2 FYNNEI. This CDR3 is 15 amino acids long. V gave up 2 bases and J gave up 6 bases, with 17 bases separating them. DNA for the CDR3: TGTGCCAGCAGTGAAAGACGCTGGTTCCCCGGCGAGCAGTACTTC. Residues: CASSERRWFPGEQYF. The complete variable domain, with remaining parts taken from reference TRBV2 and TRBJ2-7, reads EPEVTQTPSHQVTQMGQEVILRCVPISNHLYFYWYRQILGQKVEFLVSFYNNEISEKSEIFDDQFSVERPDGSNFTLKIRSTKLEDSAMYFCASSERRWFPGEQYFGPGTRLTVT.

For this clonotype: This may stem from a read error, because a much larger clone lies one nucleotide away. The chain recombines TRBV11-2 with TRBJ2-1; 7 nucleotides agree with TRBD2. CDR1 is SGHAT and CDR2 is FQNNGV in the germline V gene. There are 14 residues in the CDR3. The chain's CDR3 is CASSSLAAYNEQLF. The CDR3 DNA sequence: TGTGCCAGCAGTTCCCTAGCGGCCTACAATGAGCAGCTCTTC.

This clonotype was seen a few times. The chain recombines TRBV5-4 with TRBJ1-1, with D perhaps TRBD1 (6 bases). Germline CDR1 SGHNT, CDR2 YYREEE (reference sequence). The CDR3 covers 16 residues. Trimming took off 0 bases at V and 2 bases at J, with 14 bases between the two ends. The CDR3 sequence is CASSLGGRGGNTEAFF. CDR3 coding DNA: TGTGCCAGCAGCTTGGGGGGGCGAGGAGGAAACACTGAAGCTTTCTTT.

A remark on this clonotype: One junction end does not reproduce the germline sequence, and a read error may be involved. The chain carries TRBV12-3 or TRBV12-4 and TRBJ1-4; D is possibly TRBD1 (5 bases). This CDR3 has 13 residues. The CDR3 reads CASSLRHGGKPFF. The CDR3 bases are TGTGCCAGCAGTTTACGGCATGGGGGAAAACCGTTTTTT.

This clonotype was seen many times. CDR3 DNA: TGTGCCAGCAGCCCCGACGCTAGCTCCTACGAGCAGTACTTC. Translated: CASSPDASSYEQYF. This rearrangement joins TRBV28 to TRBJ2-7, with D hard to call. The V and J ends lost 6 bases and 0 bases respectively, with 12 bases between them. The CDR3 length is 14 residues. Looked up from germline, CDR1 is MDHEN and CDR2 is SYDVKM.

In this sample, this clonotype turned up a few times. This CDR3 is CASSSRDSSWNQPQHF. The CDR3 DNA is TGTGCCAGCAGCTCTAGGGACTCTTCATGGAATCAGCCCCAGCATTTT. The genes are TRBV7-8 and TRBJ1-5; D might be TRBD1 (5 bases). The ends were cut back, 4 bases at V and 4 bases at J, with 17 bases in the middle. The CDR3 covers 16 residues. The germline gives CDR1 SGHVS, CDR2 FQNEAQ. Complete variable domain (other parts from reference TRBV7-8 and TRBJ1-5): GAGVSQSPRYKVAKRGQDVALRCDPISGHVSLFWYQQALGQGPEFLTYFQNEAQLDKSGLPSDRFFAERPEGSVSTLKIQRTQQEDSAVYLCASSSRDSSWNQPQHFGDGTRLSIL.

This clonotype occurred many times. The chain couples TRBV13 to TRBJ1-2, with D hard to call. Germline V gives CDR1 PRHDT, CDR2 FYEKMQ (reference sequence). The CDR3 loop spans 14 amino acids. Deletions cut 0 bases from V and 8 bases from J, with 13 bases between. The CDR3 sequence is CASSLGLGRDGYTF. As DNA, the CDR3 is TGTGCCAGCAGCTTAGGCCTCGGGAGAGACGGCTACACCTTC.

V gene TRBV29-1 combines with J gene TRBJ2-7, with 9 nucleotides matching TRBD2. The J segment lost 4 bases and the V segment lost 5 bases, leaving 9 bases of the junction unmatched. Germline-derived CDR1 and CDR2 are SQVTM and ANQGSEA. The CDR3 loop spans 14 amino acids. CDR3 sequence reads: CSVRVSSGTYEQYF. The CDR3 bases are TGCAGCGTTCGGGTATCTAGCGGGACGTACGAGCAGTACTTC.

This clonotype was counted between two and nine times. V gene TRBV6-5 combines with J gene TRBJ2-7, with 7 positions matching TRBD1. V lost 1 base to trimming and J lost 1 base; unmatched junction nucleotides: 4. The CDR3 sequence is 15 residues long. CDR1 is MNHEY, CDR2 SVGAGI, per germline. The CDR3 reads CASSYWTGPSYEQYF. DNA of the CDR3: TGTGCCAGCAGTTACTGGACAGGTCCTTCCTACGAGCAGTACTTC.

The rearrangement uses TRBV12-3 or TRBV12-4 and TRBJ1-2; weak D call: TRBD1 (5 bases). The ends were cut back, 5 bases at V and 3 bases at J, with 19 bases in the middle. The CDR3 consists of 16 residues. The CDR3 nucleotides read TGTGCCAGCAGTGCCTCCACAGGCCCCCCGGACTATGGCTACACCTTC. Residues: CASSASTGPPDYGYTF.

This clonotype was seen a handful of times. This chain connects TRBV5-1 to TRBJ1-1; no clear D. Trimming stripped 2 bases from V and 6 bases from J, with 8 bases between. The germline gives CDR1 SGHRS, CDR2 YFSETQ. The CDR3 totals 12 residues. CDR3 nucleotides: TGCGCCAGCAGCTTCGGATTTGCTGAAGCTTTCTTT. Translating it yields CASSFGFAEAFF.